This T cell receptor (beta chain) originates from a study of cytomegalovirus exposure and HLA in healthy donors. PCR amplification relied on 60 Vbeta primers (plus 13 Jbeta primers). Libraries were prepared by immunoSEQ multiplex PCR; TCRdb keeps only in-frame clonotypes and omits some of them. There are 100,000 or so clones in the sample; 70% to 80% occur only once, and approximately 12% lies in the top ten. Germline-derived CDR1 and CDR2 are LNHDA and SQIVND (reference sequence). CDR3 size: 14 residues. V lost 5 bases to trimming and J lost 5 bases; unmatched junction nucleotides: 8. On this clone: Its antigen is unknown.

General study points: In vitro work confirmed that a few CMV-associated chains recognize CMV antigens.

Sequencing was done on a sample of PBMCs. V usage is TRBV19 and J usage is TRBJ2-7; 8 bases are shared with TRBD1. The source of this sequence is a woman aged 40 to 55 in good health and CMV-seropositive. This chain's CDR3 is CASSRTSGGHEQYF. For the CDR3, the DNA is TGTGCCAGTAGTCGTACCTCAGGGGGCCACGAGCAGTACTTC. Based on the CDR3 plus reference TRBV19 and TRBJ2-7, the full variable domain is DGGITQSPKYLFRKEGQNVTLSCEQNLNHDAMYWYRQDPGQGLRLIYYSQIVNDFQKGDIAEGYSVSREKKESFPLTVTSAQKNPTAFYLCASSRTSGGHEQYFGPGTRLTVT.